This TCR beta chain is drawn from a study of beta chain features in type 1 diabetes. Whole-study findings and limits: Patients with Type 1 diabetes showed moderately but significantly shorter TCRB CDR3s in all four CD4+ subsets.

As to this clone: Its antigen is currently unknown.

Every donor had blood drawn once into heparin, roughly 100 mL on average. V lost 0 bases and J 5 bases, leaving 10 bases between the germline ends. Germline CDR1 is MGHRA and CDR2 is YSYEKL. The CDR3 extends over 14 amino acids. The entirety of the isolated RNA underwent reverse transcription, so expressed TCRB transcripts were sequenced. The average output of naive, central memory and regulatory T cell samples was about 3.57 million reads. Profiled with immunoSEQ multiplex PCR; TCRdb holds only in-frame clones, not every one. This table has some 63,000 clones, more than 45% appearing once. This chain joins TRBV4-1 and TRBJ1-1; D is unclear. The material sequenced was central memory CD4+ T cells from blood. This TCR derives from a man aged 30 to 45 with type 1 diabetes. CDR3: CASSQEQHWTEAFF. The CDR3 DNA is TGCGCCAGCAGCCAAGAACAGCATTGGACTGAAGCTTTCTTT.